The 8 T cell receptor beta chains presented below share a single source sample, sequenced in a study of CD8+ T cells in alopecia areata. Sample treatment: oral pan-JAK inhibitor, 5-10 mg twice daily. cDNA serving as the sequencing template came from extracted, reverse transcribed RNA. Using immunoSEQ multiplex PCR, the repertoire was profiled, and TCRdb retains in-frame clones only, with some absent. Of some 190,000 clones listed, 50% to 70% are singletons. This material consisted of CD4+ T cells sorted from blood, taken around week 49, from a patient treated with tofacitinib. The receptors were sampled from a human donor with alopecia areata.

The DNA of the CDR3 is TGTGCCAGCATGGGACAGGATAATTCACCCCTCCACTTT. Protein: CASMGQDNSPLHF. This rearrangement joins TRBV2 to TRBJ1-6, with 8 bases aligning to TRBD1. J lost 5 bases, V lost 7 bases, and 1 base had no gene match. CDR3 size: 13 residues. Germline assignment: CDR1 SNHLY and CDR2 FYNNEI.

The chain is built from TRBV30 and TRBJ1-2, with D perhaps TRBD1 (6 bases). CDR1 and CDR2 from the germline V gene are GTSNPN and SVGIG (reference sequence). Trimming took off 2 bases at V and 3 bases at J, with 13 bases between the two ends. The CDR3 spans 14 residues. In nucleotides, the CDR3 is TGTGCCTGGAGTCTCGTGAAGGGGGACTATGGCTACACCTTC. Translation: CAWSLVKGDYGYTF.

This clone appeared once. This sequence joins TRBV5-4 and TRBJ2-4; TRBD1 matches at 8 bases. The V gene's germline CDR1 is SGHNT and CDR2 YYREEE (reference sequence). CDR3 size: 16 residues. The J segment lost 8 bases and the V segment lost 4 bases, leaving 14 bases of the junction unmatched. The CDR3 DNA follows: TGTGCCAGCAGCCTAGGACAGGGTGGGACGAGGGACATTCAGTACTTC. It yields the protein CASSLGQGGTRDIQYF.

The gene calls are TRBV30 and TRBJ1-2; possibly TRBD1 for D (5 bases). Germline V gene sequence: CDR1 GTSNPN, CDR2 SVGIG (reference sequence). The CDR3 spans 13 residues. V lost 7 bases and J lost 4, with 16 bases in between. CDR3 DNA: TGTGCCTTCGTGGCCCTCGGGGGCTATGGCTACACCTTC. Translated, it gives CAFVALGGYGYTF.

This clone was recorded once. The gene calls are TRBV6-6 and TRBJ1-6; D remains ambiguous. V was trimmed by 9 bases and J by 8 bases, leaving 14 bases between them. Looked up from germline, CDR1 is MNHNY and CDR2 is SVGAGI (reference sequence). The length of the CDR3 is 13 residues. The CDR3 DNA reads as TGTGCCAGTGGACGAGGGTCGGATTCACCCCTCCACTTT. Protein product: CASGRGSDSPLHF.

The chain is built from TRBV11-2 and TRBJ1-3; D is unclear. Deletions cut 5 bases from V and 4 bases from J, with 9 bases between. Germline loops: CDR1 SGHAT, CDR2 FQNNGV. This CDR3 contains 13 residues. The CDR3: CASSRDPGNTIYF. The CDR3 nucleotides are TGTGCCAGCAGCCGAGATCCCGGAAACACCATATATTTT.

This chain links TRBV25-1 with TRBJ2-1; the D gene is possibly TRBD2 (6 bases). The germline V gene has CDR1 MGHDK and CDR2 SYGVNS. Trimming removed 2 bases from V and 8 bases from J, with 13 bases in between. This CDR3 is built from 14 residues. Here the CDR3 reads CASSEGAGTDEQFF. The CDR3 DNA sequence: TGTGCCAGCAGTGAAGGGGCAGGGACTGATGAGCAGTTCTTC.

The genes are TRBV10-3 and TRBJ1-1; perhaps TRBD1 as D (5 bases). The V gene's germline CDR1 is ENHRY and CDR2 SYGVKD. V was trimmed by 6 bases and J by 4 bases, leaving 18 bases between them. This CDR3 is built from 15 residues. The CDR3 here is CAIRKQAPFGTEAFF. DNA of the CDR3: TGTGCCATCAGGAAACAGGCCCCTTTTGGCACTGAAGCTTTCTTT.